A selection of T cell receptor beta chains follows, all from one sample in a study of T cell repertoires in cytomegalovirus infection. TCRdb re-called the reads with MiXCR, one entry per CDR3 protein. The profile shows about 260,000 distinct CDR3 sequences, roughly 13% of them singletons. The sample consisted of PBMCs. Source of these receptors: a human donor in good health (CMV status not recorded). Some clones in this sample may be carry-over from other donors' samples. The CDR3 runs from the conserved cysteine through the conserved F or W. Each record gives: J gene, V gene, clone size, D gene, CDR3 protein, CDR3 DNA. D genes are given only for firm matches. Part of the rows lack a size; the others show once, few, many or a class for expanded clones.

J: TRBJ2-3; V: TRBV27; size: -; D: -; CDR3: CASSPRSFSDTQYF; DNA: TGTGCCAGCAGTCCTAGGTCCTTTTCAGATACGCAGTATTTT
J: TRBJ2-1; V: TRBV7-3; size: many; D: -; CDR3: CASSLFGNGAKAYNEQFF; DNA: TGTGCCAGCAGCTTATTTGGTAATGGGGCTAAGGCCTACAATGAGCAGTTCTTC
J: TRBJ1-4; V: TRBV20-1; size: few; D: -; CDR3: CSARGEPNEKLFF; DNA: TGCAGTGCTAGAGGTGAACCTAATGAAAAACTGTTTTTT
J: TRBJ1-5; V: TRBV7-2; size: many; D: -; CDR3: CASSLDPNQPQHF; DNA: TGTGCCAGCAGCTTAGACCCTAATCAGCCCCAGCATTTT
J: TRBJ1-2; V: TRBV27; size: -; D: -; CDR3: CASSSFYRFSDLNYGYTF; DNA: TGTGCCAGCAGTTCGTTTTATAGGTTCTCCGACCTGAACTATGGCTACACCTTC
J: TRBJ2-7; V: TRBV6-2/TRBV6-3; size: few; D: -; CDR3: CAGGHNYEQYF; DNA: TGTGCCGGGGGACACAACTACGAGCAGTACTTC
J: TRBJ2-1; V: TRBV7-2; size: many; D: TRBD1; CDR3: CASSSPGQRSEQFF; DNA: TGTGCCAGCAGCTCTCCGGGACAGCGTTCCGAGCAGTTCTTC
J: TRBJ2-5; V: TRBV5-1; size: few; D: -; CDR3: CASSFTGTPGETQYF; DNA: TGCGCCAGCAGCTTCACCGGGACACCCGGAGAGACCCAGTACTTC
J: TRBJ2-2; V: TRBV6-2/TRBV6-3; size: few; D: TRBD1; CDR3: CATLQGHGELFF; DNA: TGTGCCACATTACAGGGGCACGGGGAGCTGTTTTTT
J: TRBJ1-1; V: TRBV5-8; size: -; D: -; CDR3: CASNPPVGRNTEAFF; DNA: TGTGCCAGCAACCCCCCCGTAGGAAGGAACACTGAAGCTTTCTTT
J: TRBJ2-3; V: TRBV7-2; size: many; D: -; CDR3: CATAIWGSTDTQYF; DNA: TGTGCCACCGCGATTTGGGGTAGCACAGATACGCAGTATTTT
J: TRBJ2-2; V: TRBV14; size: few; D: TRBD1; CDR3: CASSGQGFYTGELFF; DNA: TGTGCCAGCAGTGGACAGGGCTTTTACACCGGGGAGCTGTTTTTT
J: TRBJ2-7; V: TRBV11-1; size: many; D: TRBD1; CDR3: CASSTDRVPYDEQYF; DNA: TGTGCCAGCAGCACTGACAGGGTGCCCTACGACGAGCAGTACTTC
J: TRBJ2-7; V: TRBV6-5; size: -; D: TRBD2; CDR3: CASSYRSGIPNYEQYF; DNA: TGTGCCAGCAGTTACCGTAGCGGGATCCCCAACTACGAGCAGTACTTC
J: TRBJ1-1; V: TRBV29-1; size: few; D: -; CDR3: CSVGSGLRGDTEAFF; DNA: TGCAGCGTTGGTTCGGGACTTAGGGGGGACACTGAAGCTTTCTTT
J: TRBJ2-6; V: TRBV25-1; size: few; D: -; CDR3: CASSDSHSSGANVLTF; DNA: TGTGCCAGCAGTGACTCCCACAGCTCTGGGGCCAACGTCCTGACTTTC
J: TRBJ1-1; V: TRBV7-3; size: many; D: -; CDR3: CASSSNTEAFF; DNA: TGTGCCAGCAGCTCGAACACTGAAGCTTTCTTT